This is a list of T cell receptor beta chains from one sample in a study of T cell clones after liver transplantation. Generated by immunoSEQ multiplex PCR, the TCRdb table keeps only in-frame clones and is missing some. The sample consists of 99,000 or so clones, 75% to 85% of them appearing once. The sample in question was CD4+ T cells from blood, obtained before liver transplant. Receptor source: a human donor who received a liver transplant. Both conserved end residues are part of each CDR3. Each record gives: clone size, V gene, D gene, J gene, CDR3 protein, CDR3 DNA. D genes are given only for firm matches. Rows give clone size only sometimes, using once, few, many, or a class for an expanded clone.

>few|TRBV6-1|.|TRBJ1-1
CASSVGGYTEAFF
TGTGCCAGCAGTGTGGGCGGGTACACTGAAGCTTTCTTT
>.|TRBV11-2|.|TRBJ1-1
CASSRRSGRLGTEAFF
TGTGCCAGCAGCAGGCGCTCGGGGCGCTTGGGCACTGAAGCTTTCTTT
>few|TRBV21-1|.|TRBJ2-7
CASSKAIGQAYEQYF
TGTGCCAGCAGCAAAGCGATTGGGCAGGCCTACGAGCAGTACTTC
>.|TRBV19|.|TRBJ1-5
CASGRGRASNQPQHF
TGTGCCAGTGGAAGGGGACGTGCTAGCAATCAGCCCCAGCATTTT
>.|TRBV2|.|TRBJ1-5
CASSVLEQVYNQPQHF
TGTGCCAGCAGTGTTTTAGAACAGGTTTACAATCAGCCCCAGCATTTT
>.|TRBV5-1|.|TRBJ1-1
CASSLLGDSQNTEAFF
TGCGCCAGCAGCTTGTTAGGAGACAGTCAAAACACTGAAGCTTTCTTT
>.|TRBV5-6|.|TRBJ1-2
CASSSGSLNYGYTF
TGTGCCAGCAGCTCTGGGTCACTAAACTATGGCTACACCTTC
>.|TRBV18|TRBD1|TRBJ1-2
CASSHRDRVLGGGYTF
TGTGCCAGCTCACACCGGGACAGGGTATTGGGAGGTGGCTACACCTTC
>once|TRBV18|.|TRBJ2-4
CASSPPRGPKNIQYF
TGTGCCAGCTCACCCCCTCGGGGGCCCAAAAACATTCAGTACTTC
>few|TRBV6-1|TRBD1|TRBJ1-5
CASSGPPGTGINQPQHF
TGTGCCAGCAGTGGACCGCCCGGGACAGGGATCAATCAGCCCCAGCATTTT
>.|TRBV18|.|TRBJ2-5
CASSPTTGSQETQYF
TGTGCCAGCTCACCTACGACAGGTTCCCAAGAGACCCAGTACTTC
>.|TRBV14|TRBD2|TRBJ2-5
CASSRAGWQETQYF
TGTGCCAGCAGCCGAGCGGGGTGGCAAGAGACCCAGTACTTC
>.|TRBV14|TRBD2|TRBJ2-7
CASSQALAGLYEQYF
TGTGCCAGCAGCCAAGCCCTAGCGGGGCTCTACGAGCAGTACTTC
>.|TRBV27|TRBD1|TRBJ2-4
CASRDRGGKNIQYF
TGTGCCAGCAGGGACAGGGGTGGGAAAAACATTCAGTACTTC
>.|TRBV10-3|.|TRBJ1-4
CAHSAGATNEKLFF
TGTGCCCATTCAGCTGGGGCAACTAATGAAAAACTGTTTTTT
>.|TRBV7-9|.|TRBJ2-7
CASSLGRTDSYEQYF
TGTGCCAGCAGCTTAGGAAGGACAGACTCCTACGAGCAGTACTTC
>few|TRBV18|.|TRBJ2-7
CASSPGLNYEQYF
TGTGCCAGCTCACCGGGCTTAAACTACGAGCAGTACTTC
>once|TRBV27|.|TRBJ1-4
CASSFRGGFEKLFF
TGTGCCAGCAGTTTCCGGGGGGGATTTGAAAAACTGTTTTTT
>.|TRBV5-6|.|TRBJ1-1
CASRRQTNTEAFF
TGTGCCAGCAGGAGACAGACGAACACTGAAGCTTTCTTT
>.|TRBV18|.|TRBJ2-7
CASSPPVNRYEQYF
TGTGCCAGCTCACCACCGGTCAATAGATACGAGCAGTACTTC
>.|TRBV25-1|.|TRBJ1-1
CASSGGPMNTEAFF
TGTGCCAGCAGTGGGGGACCCATGAACACTGAAGCTTTCTTT
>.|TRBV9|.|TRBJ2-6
CASSVVGANVLTF
TGTGCCAGCAGCGTCGTGGGGGCCAACGTCCTGACTTTC
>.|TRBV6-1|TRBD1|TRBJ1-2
CASSPNRGANYGYTF
TGTGCCAGCAGCCCGAACAGGGGAGCTAACTATGGCTACACCTTC
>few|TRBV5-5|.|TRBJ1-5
CASSTGLESYQPQHF
TGTGCCAGCAGCACCGGACTTGAGTCTTATCAGCCCCAGCATTTT
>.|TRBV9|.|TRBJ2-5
CASTQAPDGKETQYF
TGTGCCAGCACCCAAGCCCCGGACGGAAAAGAGACCCAGTACTTC
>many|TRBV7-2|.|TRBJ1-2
CASGSNYGYTF
TGTGCCAGCGGCAGTAACTATGGCTACACCTTC
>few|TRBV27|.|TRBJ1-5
CASSPASGGAQGGTHF
TGTGCCAGCAGCCCCGCTAGCGGAGGGGCGCAGGGTGGGACGCATTTT
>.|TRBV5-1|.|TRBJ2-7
CASSFDSYEQYF
TGCGCCAGCAGCTTTGATTCCTACGAGCAGTACTTC
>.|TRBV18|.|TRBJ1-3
CASSRAFGDTIYF
TGTGCCAGTTCGAGGGCCTTCGGGGACACCATATATTTT
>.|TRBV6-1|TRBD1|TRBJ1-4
CASSDLGTGGRDEKLFF
TGTGCCAGCAGTGACTTGGGGACAGGGGGACGAGACGAAAAACTGTTTTTT
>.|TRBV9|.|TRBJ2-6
CASSVVEGGANVLTF
TGTGCCAGCAGCGTAGTGGAGGGTGGGGCCAACGTCCTGACTTTC
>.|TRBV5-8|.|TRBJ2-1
CASSAGPYSYNEQFF
TGTGCCAGCAGCGCTGGACCGTACTCCTACAATGAGCAGTTCTTC
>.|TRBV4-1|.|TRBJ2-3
CASSQEGAPSPSDTQYF
TGCGCCAGCAGCCAAGAAGGCGCACCAAGCCCCTCAGATACGCAGTATTTT
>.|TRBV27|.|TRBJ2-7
CASSLWGSSSYEQYF
TGTGCCAGCAGTTTATGGGGCTCTAGCAGCTACGAGCAGTACTTC
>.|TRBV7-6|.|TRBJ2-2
CASSITNTGELFF
TGTGCCAGCAGCATTACGAACACCGGGGAGCTGTTTTTT
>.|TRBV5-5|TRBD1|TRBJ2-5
CASSTGTGVQETQYF
TGTGCCAGCAGCACCGGGACAGGGGTTCAAGAGACCCAGTACTTC
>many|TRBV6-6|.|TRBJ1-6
CASTIQGNNSPLHF
TGTGCCAGCACCATACAGGGAAATAATTCACCCCTCCACTTT
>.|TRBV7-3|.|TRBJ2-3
CASSLSDSTDTQYF
TGTGCCAGCAGCTTGTCGGACAGTACAGATACGCAGTATTTT
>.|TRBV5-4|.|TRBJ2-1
CASSEKREANEQFF
TGTGCCAGCAGCGAGAAGCGTGAGGCTAATGAGCAGTTCTTC
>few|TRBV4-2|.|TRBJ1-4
CASSLLGMEKLFF
TGTGCCAGCAGCCTCTTGGGGATGGAAAAACTGTTTTTT
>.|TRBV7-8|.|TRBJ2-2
CASSLVRTGELFF
TGTGCCAGCAGCTTAGTTAGGACCGGGGAGCTGTTTTTT
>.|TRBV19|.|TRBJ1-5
CASSTRTGNSNQPQHF
TGTGCCAGTAGTACCCGAACAGGGAATAGCAATCAGCCCCAGCATTTT
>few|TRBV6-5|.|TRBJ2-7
CASREPGTGEYEQYF
TGTGCCAGCAGGGAGCCCGGGACGGGGGAGTACGAGCAGTACTTC
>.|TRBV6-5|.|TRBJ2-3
CASSYSGKSTDTQYF
TGTGCCAGCAGTTACTCAGGAAAAAGCACAGATACGCAGTATTTT
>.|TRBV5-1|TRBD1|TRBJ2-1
CATKPGTAYNEQFF
TGCGCCACCAAGCCCGGGACAGCCTACAATGAGCAGTTCTTC
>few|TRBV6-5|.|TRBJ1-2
CASSTRAYYGYTF
TGTGCCAGCAGCACTCGGGCCTACTATGGCTACACCTTC
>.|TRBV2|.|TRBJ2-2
CASSEALGELFF
TGTGCCAGCAGTGAAGCCCTGGGGGAGCTGTTTTTT
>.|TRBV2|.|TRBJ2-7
CASSGIQRYEQYF
TGTGCCAGCAGCGGAATACAGCGCTACGAGCAGTACTTC
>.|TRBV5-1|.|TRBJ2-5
CASSSGTSYQETQYF
TGCGCCAGCAGCTCCGGCACCAGTTACCAAGAGACCCAGTACTTC
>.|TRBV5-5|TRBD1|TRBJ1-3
CASSLVQGVGNTIYF
TGTGCCAGCAGCTTGGTCCAGGGGGTTGGAAACACCATATATTTT
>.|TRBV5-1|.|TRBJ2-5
CASSFSGGQETQYF
TGCGCCAGCAGCTTCTCAGGGGGGCAAGAGACCCAGTACTTC
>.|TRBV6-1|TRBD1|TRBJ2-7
CASKPGQGFGEQYF
TGTGCCAGCAAACCGGGACAGGGATTTGGAGAGCAGTACTTC
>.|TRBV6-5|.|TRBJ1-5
CASKGDQPQHF
TGTGCCAGCAAGGGAGATCAGCCCCAGCATTTT
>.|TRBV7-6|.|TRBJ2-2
CASSLVGEAAGELFF
TGTGCCAGCAGCTTGGTGGGGGAGGCCGCCGGGGAGCTGTTTTTT
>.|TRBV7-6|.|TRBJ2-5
CASSSLSEETQYF
TGTGCCAGCAGCTCGCTATCTGAAGAGACCCAGTACTTC
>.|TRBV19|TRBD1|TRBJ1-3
CASSISRQGRSSGNTIYF
TGTGCCAGTAGTATCTCGAGACAGGGGCGCAGCTCTGGAAACACCATATATTTT
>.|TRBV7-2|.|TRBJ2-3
CASSPGTAGTDTQYF
TGTGCCAGCAGCCCCGGGACCGCCGGCACAGATACGCAGTATTTT
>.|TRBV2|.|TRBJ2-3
CASSREYTDTQYF
TGTGCCAGCAGTCGGGAGTACACAGATACGCAGTATTTT
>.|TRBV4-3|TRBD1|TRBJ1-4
CASSQFGRDRANEKLFF
TGCGCCAGCAGCCAATTTGGCCGGGACAGGGCAAATGAAAAACTGTTTTTT